The clone carrying this TCR beta chain came up once. The data derive from a study of blood T cell repertoires in COVID-19. In the study's own analysis: Quantification of nucleated cells was approximated via reference gene primer amplification. Some clones are missing from TCRdb's copy, which holds only in-frame ones; the method was immunoSEQ multiplex PCR. The V and J calls and clone size were taken over from that table, and D and trimming were inferred from the DNA. The sample has around 150,000 clones, approximately 92% seen once; the top ten hold approximately 5%. Seattle participants joined during active infection and were tracked over time. The sample consisted of peripheral blood. This TCR derives from a man aged 25 to 40 with COVID-19, enrolled during active disease.

The CDR3 region is CASGLTRDRYQETQYF. The CDR3 DNA reads TGTGCTAGTGGTTTGACACGGGACAGGTACCAAGAGACCCAGTACTTC. The chain combines TRBV12-5 with TRBJ2-5; 8 positions match TRBD1. V lost 2 bases to trimming and J lost 0 bases; unmatched junction nucleotides: 5. This CDR3 contains 16 residues. Germline lookup yields CDR1 LGHNT and CDR2 FRNRAP.